This TCR beta chain was recorded in a study of cytomegalovirus exposure and HLA in healthy donors. Both 60 Vbeta primers and 13 Jbeta primers went into the PCR. Clones were read by immunoSEQ multiplex PCR, and TCRdb kept only the in-frame ones, dropping some. Here the sample spans 150,000 to 200,000 clones, approximately 80% being singletons. The V end lost 3 bases, the J end lost 9 bases, and 12 bases lay between the germline ends. The CDR3 has 14 residues. Per the germline V gene, CDR1 is MNHEY and CDR2 is SMNVEV (reference sequence). The sequenced material came from PBMCs. The TCR was taken from a woman aged 45 to 65 in good health and CMV-seronegative. The chain combines TRBV27 with TRBJ1-6; no definite D call. CDR3 nucleotide sequence: TGTGCCAGCAGTTTTAGCAGAGTTGGTTCACCCCTCCACTTT. Translating gives CASSFSRVGSPLHF.